Included here is one T cell receptor beta chain sequence, with context. The sample belongs to a study of T cell changes during pregnancy in multiple sclerosis. The table came from immunoSEQ multiplex PCR; TCRdb's copy has only in-frame clones and leaves some out. The repertoire has about 80,000 clones, 92% of them found once; the top ten carry about 2.8%. The V gene lost 4 bases and the J gene lost 6 bases, with 16 bases spanning the gap. CDR1 is SGHRS and CDR2 is YFSETQ in the germline V gene. This CDR3 spans 15 amino acids. Sequenced material: peripheral blood, taken before pregnancy. This chain connects TRBV5-1 to TRBJ2-2; a possible D gene is TRBD1 (5 bases). This TCR came from a female donor with multiple sclerosis, enrolled in a pregnancy study. The CDR3 DNA reads TGCGCCAGCAGCGGCGCCTACAGGTTTCCCGGGGAGCTGTTTTTT. Translated, it gives CASSGAYRFPGELFF.